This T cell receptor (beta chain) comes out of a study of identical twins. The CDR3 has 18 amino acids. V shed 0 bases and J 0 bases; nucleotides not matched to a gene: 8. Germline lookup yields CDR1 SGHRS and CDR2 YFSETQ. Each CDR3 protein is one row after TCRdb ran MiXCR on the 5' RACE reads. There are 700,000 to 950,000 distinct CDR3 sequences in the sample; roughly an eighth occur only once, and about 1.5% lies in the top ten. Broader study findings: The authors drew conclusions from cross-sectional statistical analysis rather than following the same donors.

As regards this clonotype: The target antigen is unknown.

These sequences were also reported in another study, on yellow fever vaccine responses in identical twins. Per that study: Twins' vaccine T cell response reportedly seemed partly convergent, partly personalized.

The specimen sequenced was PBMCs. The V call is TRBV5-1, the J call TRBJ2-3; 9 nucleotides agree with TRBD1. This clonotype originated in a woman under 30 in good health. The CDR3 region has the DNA TGCGCCAGCAGCTTGGGGCGCGCCGGGACAGGGAGCACAGATACGCAGTATTTT. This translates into CASSLGRAGTGSTDTQYF. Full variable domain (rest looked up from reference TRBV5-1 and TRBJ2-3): KAGVTQTPRYLIKTRGQQVTLSCSPISGHRSVSWYQQTPGQGLQFLFEYFSETQRNKGNFPGRFSGRQFSNSRSEMNVSTLELGDSALYLCASSLGRAGTGSTDTQYFGPGTRLTVL.